Shown below are 22 T cell receptor beta chains from a single sample sequenced in a study of shared clonotypes between healthy human individuals. TCRdb's copy holds only in-frame clones and misses some; the assay was immunoSEQ multiplex PCR. The table shows some 2,500,000 clones, with approximately 94% occurring only once. Sequenced material: naive CD4+ T cells from PBMCs. The subset here: CD45RA+ positively selected. These receptors all come from a man aged 18 to 29 in good health. Some clones in this sample may be carry-over from other donors' samples.

This sequence joins TRBV2 and TRBJ2-7; D is possibly TRBD1 (5 bases). Trimming took 5 bases from V and 3 from J, leaving 11 bases between them. Germline CDR1 SNHLY, CDR2 FYNNEI. The CDR3 loop spans 13 amino acids. CDR3 sequence reads: CASSKTALYEQYF. The CDR3 bases are TGTGCCAGCAGTAAGACAGCTCTCTACGAGCAGTACTTC.

Concerning this clone itself: This specimen includes other DNA sequences encoding the same CDR3. This chain uses TRBV19 with TRBJ1-3, with no clear D. CDR3 length: 14 amino acids. The V gene's germline CDR1 is LNHDA and CDR2 SQIVND (reference sequence). The V end lost 6 bases, the J end lost 0 bases, and 9 bases lay between the germline ends. CDR3 sequence (DNA): TGTGCCAGTAGGGCAGGAAGCTCTGGAAACACCATATATTTT. Translation: CASRAGSSGNTIYF.

This chain joins TRBV2 and TRBJ1-6; no firm D call. CDR3 length: 15 amino acids. CDR1 and CDR2 from the germline V gene are SNHLY and FYNNEI. The ends were cut back, 5 bases at V and 6 bases at J, with 14 bases in the middle. CDR3 sequence (DNA): TGTGCCAGCAGTTTGAACGTTTTGGGTAATTCACCCCTCCACTTT. Protein sequence: CASSLNVLGNSPLHF.

V gene TRBV7-9 combines with J gene TRBJ1-4; a weak D match, TRBD1 (5 bases). Per germline, CDR1 SEHNR and CDR2 FQNEAQ (reference sequence). The V gene lost 2 bases and the J gene lost 5 bases, with 18 bases spanning the gap. CDR3 length: 17 amino acids. The CDR3 sequence is CASSLWGVRGKNEKLFF. In DNA form, the CDR3 reads TGTGCCAGCAGCTTATGGGGCGTGCGGGGAAAAAATGAAAAACTGTTTTTT. Based on the CDR3 plus reference TRBV7-9 and TRBJ1-4, the full variable domain is DTGVSQNPRHKITKRGQNVTFRCDPISEHNRLYWYRQTLGQGPEFLTYFQNEAQLEKSRLLSDRFSAERPKGSFSTLEIQRTEQGDSAMYLCASSLWGVRGKNEKLFFGSGTQLSVL.

This chain connects TRBV10-1 to TRBJ2-1; TRBD1 matches 10 bases. This CDR3 contains 19 residues. The V gene's germline CDR1 is WNHNN and CDR2 SYGVQD (reference sequence). After removal of 0 bases from V and 8 bases from J, the junction contained 16 bases not matched to a gene. The DNA of the CDR3 is TGCGCCAGCAGTGAGTCGGGACAGGGGCCCGAGGCCTTAGTCCATGAGCAGTTCTTC. Protein: CASSESGQGPEALVHEQFF.

The gene calls are TRBV6-5 and TRBJ1-3; D perhaps matches TRBD1 (5 bases). The CDR3 runs 13 residues. The V gene's germline CDR1 is MNHEY and CDR2 SVGAGI. With 7 bases removed from V and 9 bases from J, the gap between germline ends came to 16 bases. CDR3: CASKVPGAGTIYF. The CDR3, as DNA: TGTGCCAGCAAGGTTCCTGGGGCGGGCACCATATATTTT.

This chain uses TRBV23-1 with TRBJ2-1, with D possibly being TRBD1 (5 bases). TRBV23-1 is annotated as an ORF whose role is uncertain. Trimming removed 2 bases from V and 0 bases from J, with 14 bases in between. The CDR3 sequence is 17 residues long. CDR3 DNA: TGCGCCAGCAGTCAAGAAACGACAGAAAGCTCCTACAATGAGCAGTTCTTC. This encodes CASSQETTESSYNEQFF.

This CDR3 is CSATGVGALYEQYF. The CDR3 coding sequence is TGCAGCGCCACGGGAGTAGGGGCTCTCTACGAGCAGTACTTC. The genes are TRBV29-1 and TRBJ2-7; D possibly corresponds to TRBD2 (6 bases). V shed 7 bases and J shed 3 bases, with 19 bases lying between them. In germline, CDR1 is SQVTM, CDR2 ANQGSEA. This CDR3 comprises 14 residues.

The rearrangement links TRBV11-2 to TRBJ2-7; D gene unclear. The germline gives CDR1 SGHAT, CDR2 FQNNGV. The CDR3 runs to 17 residues. V lost 6 bases and J 3 bases, leaving 24 bases between the germline ends. CDR3 protein: CASRTWGRSRSLYEQYF. For the CDR3, the DNA is TGTGCCAGCAGGACGTGGGGAAGGTCTAGAAGTCTCTACGAGCAGTACTTC.

The chain has TRBV19 and TRBJ2-6; D is undetermined. Germline V gene data show CDR1 as LNHDA and CDR2 as SQIVND (reference sequence). Trimming removed 8 bases from V and 0 bases from J, with 14 bases in between. The CDR3 consists of 16 residues. The CDR3 DNA is TGTGCCAGTGGACCATACGGGTCCTCTGGGGCCAACGTCCTGACTTTC. Translating gives CASGPYGSSGANVLTF.

The V gene is TRBV15, the J gene TRBJ1-2, with 8 bases matching TRBD1. V lost 0 bases, J lost 6 bases, and 6 bases stayed unmatched. The V gene's germline CDR1 is LNHNV and CDR2 YYDKDF (reference sequence). The CDR3 is 15 amino acids. In DNA, the CDR3 is TGTGCCACCAGCAGAGATGTCGGACAGGGACATGGCTACACCTTC. This encodes CATSRDVGQGHGYTF.

This chain connects TRBV5-1 to TRBJ1-2, with D unresolved. This CDR3 is built from 14 residues. Trimming cost V 0 bases and J 3 bases, with 9 bases left between them. Germline V gene data show CDR1 as SGHRS and CDR2 as YFSETQ. This CDR3 reads CASSLESEYYGYTF. The CDR3 region has the DNA TGCGCCAGCAGCTTGGAGTCGGAATACTATGGCTACACCTTC. Filled out from reference TRBV5-1 and TRBJ1-2, the complete variable domain reads KAGVTQTPRYLIKTRGQQVTLSCSPISGHRSVSWYQQTPGQGLQFLFEYFSETQRNKGNFPGRFSGRQFSNSRSEMNVSTLELGDSALYLCASSLESEYYGYTFGSGTRLTVV.

The chain joins TRBV11-3 to TRBJ2-3; D is unresolved. The CDR3 totals 13 residues. Per the germline V gene, CDR1 is SGHNT and CDR2 is YENEEA. V was trimmed by 3 bases and J by 5 bases, leaving 9 bases between them. CDR3 loop: CASSFDAVDTQYF. As DNA, the CDR3 is TGTGCCAGCAGCTTTGATGCTGTAGATACGCAGTATTTT.

The rearrangement links TRBV28 to TRBJ1-2; D not certain. The CDR3 contains 16 residues. Trimming cost V 6 bases and J 0 bases, with 17 bases left between them. Germline V gives CDR1 MDHEN, CDR2 SYDVKM. CDR3 amino acids: CASSLHPTRANYGYTF. The CDR3, as DNA: TGTGCCAGCAGCCTCCACCCTACCCGAGCTAACTATGGCTACACCTTC.

This sequence joins TRBV19 and TRBJ2-5; 7 bases agree with TRBD2. This CDR3 spans 14 amino acids. The ends lost 6 bases at V and 4 bases at J; junction bases unmatched: 8. CDR1 and CDR2 from the germline V gene are LNHDA and SQIVND (reference sequence). The CDR3 protein is CASSSGLSVETQYF. Written as DNA, the CDR3 is TGTGCCAGTAGCTCGGGACTATCTGTAGAGACCCAGTACTTC.

The gene calls are TRBV11-2 and TRBJ2-1; D gene unclear. Between the trimmed V and J ends, which lost 5 bases and 9 bases, there was a span of 14 bases. Germline loops: CDR1 SGHAT, CDR2 FQNNGV. The CDR3 extends over 13 amino acids. Written as DNA, the CDR3 is TGTGCCAGCAGCCCCGTCAAACTGGGTGAGCAGTTCTTC. Amino acid sequence: CASSPVKLGEQFF.

The rearrangement uses TRBV11-2 and TRBJ2-1; TRBD1 matches at 8 bases. The CDR3 covers 15 residues. The junction had 7 bases not matched to a gene; V was cut back by 1 base and J by 8 bases. Germline V gene lookup returns CDR1 SGHAT and CDR2 FQNNGV. The CDR3 DNA reads as TGTGCCAGCAGCTTAGCTCAGGGGGCCGTTGATGAGCAGTTCTTC. This gives the protein CASSLAQGAVDEQFF. Supplemented by reference TRBV11-2 and TRBJ2-1, the full variable domain reads EAGVAQSPRYKIIEKRQSVAFWCNPISGHATLYWYQQILGQGPKLLIQFQNNGVVDDSQLPKDRFSAERLKGVDSTLKIQPAKLEDSAVYLCASSLAQGAVDEQFFGPGTRLTVL.

The chain employs TRBV4-1 and TRBJ2-5; 9 bases match TRBD2. The CDR3 covers 15 residues. Trimming took 3 bases from V and 0 from J; bases not matched to a gene: 2. Germline lookup yields CDR1 MGHRA and CDR2 YSYEKL. CDR3 coding DNA: TGCGCCAGCAGCCAGACTAGCGGCTACCAAGAGACCCAGTACTTC. It translates to CASSQTSGYQETQYF.

The rearrangement uses TRBV11-3 and TRBJ2-1; no firm D call. Per the germline V gene, CDR1 is SGHNT and CDR2 is YENEEA. V was cut by 6 bases and J by 9 bases, with 9 bases left in between. The CDR3 covers 11 residues. The CDR3 sequence is CASSRRGEQFF. CDR3 coding DNA: TGTGCCAGCAGTCGAAGAGGTGAGCAGTTCTTC.

V is TRBV19 and J is TRBJ1-6; possibly TRBD1 for D (5 bases). CDR3 length: 15 residues. Deletions cut 3 bases from V and 6 bases from J, with 12 bases between. CDR1 is LNHDA, CDR2 SQIVND, per germline (reference sequence). CDR3 in amino acids: CASSIASGTNSPLHF. The DNA of the CDR3 is TGTGCCAGTAGTATCGCGTCGGGGACTAATTCACCCCTCCACTTT.

CDR3 in amino acids: CSVNPGDTQYF. CDR3 coding DNA: TGCAGCGTGAACCCCGGAGATACGCAGTATTTT. This chain connects TRBV29-1 to TRBJ2-3; no definite D call. This CDR3 is built from 11 residues. The germline V and J ends were trimmed by 6 bases and 5 bases, with 9 bases remaining between them. Germline loops: CDR1 SQVTM, CDR2 ANQGSEA.

The chain couples TRBV10-1 to TRBJ2-2; D might be TRBD1 (5 bases). The ends were cut back, 6 bases at V and 4 bases at J, with 9 bases in the middle. Germline V CDR1 and CDR2: WNHNN, SYGVQD (reference sequence). The CDR3 covers 13 residues. CDR3 in DNA: TGCGCCAGCAGCCCAGACAGCACCGGGGAGCTGTTTTTT. Amino acids: CASSPDSTGELFF.